The TCR beta chain described here comes from a study of T-cell reconstitution after alpha-beta-depleted transplantation in children. In its sample, this clonotype was seen a few times. TCRbeta library construction was performed incorporating unique molecular identifiers. TCRdb reanalysed the PCR reads using MiXCR and keeps one entry per CDR3 protein. The sample shows about 78,000 distinct CDR3 sequences, 13% to 15% of them seen only once. CDR1 is SGHVS and CDR2 is FNYEAQ in the germline V gene. Trimming pared 2 bases from V and 2 bases from J, leaving 9 bases between. This CDR3 is 15 amino acids long.

This receptor was identified in a male patient between 2 and 10 years old who had a stem cell transplant for acute lymphoblastic leukemia, so the T cells may come from the graft donor. This chain uses TRBV7-6 with TRBJ2-2; tentative D call: TRBD1 (6 bases). Sequenced here: PBMCs, mostly from graft donor cells, sampled 180 days after TCRalphabeta/CD19-depleted stem cell transplant. This CDR3 is CASSLSQGNTGELFF. As DNA, the CDR3 is TGTGCCAGCAGCTTATCACAGGGAAACACCGGGGAGCTGTTTTTT.